This is a list of T cell receptor beta chains from one sample in a study of cytomegalovirus exposure and HLA in healthy donors. Method: immunoSEQ multiplex PCR; TCRdb's copy keeps in-frame clones and lacks some. The data show some 180,000 clones, 75% to 85% seen once. Sequencing input: PBMCs. These receptors were collected from a woman aged 60-75 years in good health and CMV-seropositive. CDR3s include the opening cysteine and the closing phenylalanine or tryptophan. A D gene is named only where the DNA matches it firmly. A row's size may be missing; if present it is once, few, many or a size class.

V gene: TRBV9
D gene: NA
J gene: TRBJ1-1
clone size: few
CDR3 protein: CASSPRGYTEAFF
CDR3 DNA: TGTGCCAGCAGCCCGAGGGGGTACACTGAAGCTTTCTTT

V gene: TRBV5-1
D gene: TRBD1
J gene: TRBJ1-5
clone size: NA
CDR3 protein: CASSLVPGTGLNQPQHF
CDR3 DNA: TGCGCCAGCAGCTTGGTACCGGGGACAGGGTTAAATCAGCCCCAGCATTTT

V gene: TRBV2
D gene: NA
J gene: TRBJ2-1
clone size: NA
CDR3 protein: CASSGRSTNSYNEQFF
CDR3 DNA: TGTGCCAGCAGTGGAAGGAGTACTAACTCCTACAATGAGCAGTTCTTC

V gene: TRBV6-1
D gene: TRBD1
J gene: TRBJ1-2
clone size: NA
CDR3 protein: CASSSTGGAHYGYTF
CDR3 DNA: TGTGCCAGCAGTTCCACAGGGGGAGCTCACTATGGCTACACCTTC

V gene: TRBV10-3
D gene: TRBD1
J gene: TRBJ2-7
clone size: few
CDR3 protein: CAISDPTGIPYEQYF
CDR3 DNA: TGTGCCATCAGTGATCCGACAGGGATCCCCTACGAGCAGTACTTC

V gene: TRBV9
D gene: TRBD2
J gene: TRBJ2-3
clone size: once
CDR3 protein: CASSSRQRGSADTQYF
CDR3 DNA: TGTGCCAGCAGCTCTCGACAGCGGGGGAGCGCAGATACGCAGTATTTT

V gene: TRBV7-9
D gene: TRBD1
J gene: TRBJ1-6
clone size: NA
CDR3 protein: CATKTGVEYSSPLHF
CDR3 DNA: TGTGCCACTAAAACAGGGGTAGAATATAGTTCACCCCTCCACTTT

V gene: TRBV19
D gene: TRBD1
J gene: TRBJ2-4
clone size: NA
CDR3 protein: CASSVQGASKNIQYF
CDR3 DNA: TGTGCCAGTAGTGTCCAGGGGGCGTCCAAAAACATTCAGTACTTC

V gene: TRBV6-5
D gene: NA
J gene: TRBJ2-4
clone size: NA
CDR3 protein: CASRPGGGKNSQYF
CDR3 DNA: TGTGCCAGCAGGCCGGGGGGCGGTAAAAACAGTCAGTACTTC

V gene: TRBV6-6
D gene: TRBD2
J gene: TRBJ2-7
clone size: NA
CDR3 protein: CASSGLAYEQYF
CDR3 DNA: TGTGCCAGCAGTGGACTAGCCTACGAGCAGTACTTC

V gene: TRBV7-6
D gene: NA
J gene: TRBJ2-2
clone size: once
CDR3 protein: CASNLFGGEFTGELFF
CDR3 DNA: TGTGCCAGCAACCTGTTCGGGGGAGAGTTCACCGGGGAGCTGTTTTTT

V gene: TRBV30
D gene: NA
J gene: TRBJ1-6
clone size: NA
CDR3 protein: CAITRKGGTNSPLHF
CDR3 DNA: TGTGCCATTACTCGAAAGGGAGGGACCAATTCACCCCTCCACTTT

V gene: TRBV7-8
D gene: NA
J gene: TRBJ1-1
clone size: NA
CDR3 protein: CASSLLRGANTEAFF
CDR3 DNA: TGTGCCAGCAGCTTATTACGAGGTGCTAACACTGAAGCTTTCTTT

V gene: TRBV4-3
D gene: TRBD1
J gene: TRBJ2-3
clone size: once
CDR3 protein: CASSQDWTGVADTQYF
CDR3 DNA: TGCGCCAGCAGCCAAGATTGGACAGGGGTGGCAGATACGCAGTATTTT

V gene: TRBV6-4
D gene: NA
J gene: TRBJ1-2
clone size: NA
CDR3 protein: CASSLVDTNYGYTF
CDR3 DNA: TGTGCCAGCTCTTTGGTGGACACGAACTATGGCTACACCTTC

V gene: TRBV19
D gene: TRBD1
J gene: TRBJ1-4
clone size: NA
CDR3 protein: CASSISGTGHEKLFF
CDR3 DNA: TGTGCCAGTAGTATCTCAGGGACAGGGCACGAAAAACTGTTTTTT

V gene: TRBV28
D gene: NA
J gene: TRBJ1-1
clone size: NA
CDR3 protein: CASSSYQGLMNTEAFF
CDR3 DNA: TGTGCCAGCAGTTCCTATCAAGGACTGATGAACACTGAAGCTTTCTTT

V gene: TRBV30
D gene: NA
J gene: TRBJ2-1
clone size: NA
CDR3 protein: CAYRDTSSYNEQFF
CDR3 DNA: TGTGCCTACCGGGACACCAGCTCCTACAATGAGCAGTTCTTC

V gene: TRBV9
D gene: TRBD1
J gene: TRBJ2-7
clone size: NA
CDR3 protein: CASSVDDRGLYEQYF
CDR3 DNA: TGTGCCAGCAGCGTAGATGACAGGGGGCTATACGAGCAGTACTTC

V gene: TRBV27
D gene: NA
J gene: TRBJ1-4
clone size: NA
CDR3 protein: CASKGGSLNEKLFF
CDR3 DNA: TGTGCCAGCAAAGGGGGTTCGCTTAATGAAAAACTGTTTTTT

V gene: TRBV9
D gene: TRBD2
J gene: TRBJ2-1
clone size: NA
CDR3 protein: CASSVASRGRFNEQFF
CDR3 DNA: TGTGCCAGCAGCGTAGCGTCTCGCGGGAGGTTCAATGAGCAGTTCTTC

V gene: TRBV27
D gene: NA
J gene: TRBJ2-7
clone size: NA
CDR3 protein: CASRPGQYSPYEQYF
CDR3 DNA: TGTGCCAGCAGGCCTGGACAGTATAGTCCCTACGAGCAGTACTTC

V gene: TRBV5-6
D gene: NA
J gene: TRBJ2-6
clone size: NA
CDR3 protein: CASSFPGDSGANVLTF
CDR3 DNA: TGTGCCAGCAGCTTTCCGGGAGACTCTGGCGCCAACGTCCTGACTTTC

V gene: TRBV19
D gene: NA
J gene: TRBJ1-2
clone size: NA
CDR3 protein: CASSREAGPYGYTF
CDR3 DNA: TGTGCCAGTAGTCGAGAGGCAGGGCCTTATGGCTACACCTTC

V gene: TRBV7-9
D gene: NA
J gene: TRBJ1-1
clone size: NA
CDR3 protein: CASSTTASTEAFF
CDR3 DNA: TGTGCCAGCAGTACAACAGCTTCTACTGAAGCTTTCTTT

V gene: TRBV29-1
D gene: TRBD1
J gene: TRBJ1-2
clone size: once
CDR3 protein: CSVSPGTATYGYTF
CDR3 DNA: TGCAGCGTTTCTCCCGGGACAGCTACTTATGGCTACACCTTC

V gene: TRBV6-5
D gene: NA
J gene: TRBJ1-2
clone size: NA
CDR3 protein: CASSYVDSTDLYGYTF
CDR3 DNA: TGTGCCAGCAGTTACGTGGACAGCACCGATCTCTATGGCTACACCTTC

V gene: TRBV30
D gene: TRBD2
J gene: TRBJ2-3
clone size: NA
CDR3 protein: CAWSKLAGDTDTQYF
CDR3 DNA: TGTGCCTGGAGTAAGCTAGCGGGGGACACAGATACGCAGTATTTT

V gene: TRBV4-1
D gene: NA
J gene: TRBJ2-2
clone size: once
CDR3 protein: CASGRQGTTGELFF
CDR3 DNA: TGCGCCAGCGGGCGGCAGGGGACCACCGGGGAGCTGTTTTTT

V gene: TRBV14
D gene: TRBD2
J gene: TRBJ2-7
clone size: NA
CDR3 protein: CASSPIPRTSGSYEQYF
CDR3 DNA: TGTGCCAGCAGCCCCATTCCCCGGACTAGCGGATCCTACGAGCAGTACTTC

V gene: TRBV10-3
D gene: NA
J gene: TRBJ2-7
clone size: NA
CDR3 protein: CAISEAYEQYF
CDR3 DNA: TGTGCCATCAGTGAGGCTTACGAGCAGTACTTC

V gene: TRBV7-2
D gene: NA
J gene: TRBJ2-1
clone size: NA
CDR3 protein: CASSYSPDNEQFF
CDR3 DNA: TGTGCCAGCAGCTACAGCCCTGACAATGAGCAGTTCTTC

V gene: TRBV28
D gene: NA
J gene: TRBJ2-7
clone size: NA
CDR3 protein: CASSSSSGTSSEQYF
CDR3 DNA: TGTGCCAGCAGTTCCTCCAGCGGGACAAGCAGCGAGCAGTACTTC

V gene: TRBV11-2
D gene: TRBD1
J gene: TRBJ2-3
clone size: once
CDR3 protein: CASSLAGQSTDTQYF
CDR3 DNA: TGTGCCAGCAGCTTAGCGGGACAGAGCACAGATACGCAGTATTTT

V gene: TRBV7-6
D gene: TRBD1
J gene: TRBJ2-2
clone size: NA
CDR3 protein: CASSLNLPTGGVAGELFF
CDR3 DNA: TGTGCCAGCAGCTTAAATTTACCGACAGGGGGAGTGGCCGGGGAGCTGTTTTTT

V gene: TRBV5-1
D gene: NA
J gene: TRBJ1-3
clone size: NA
CDR3 protein: CASSLAPGAGNTIYF
CDR3 DNA: TGCGCCAGCAGCTTGGCCCCGGGAGCCGGAAACACCATATATTTT

V gene: TRBV5-1
D gene: TRBD1
J gene: TRBJ2-5
clone size: NA
CDR3 protein: CASSFDKTGAGETQYF
CDR3 DNA: TGCGCCAGCAGCTTCGACAAGACAGGGGCAGGAGAGACCCAGTACTTC

V gene: TRBV7-2
D gene: TRBD2
J gene: TRBJ2-1
clone size: NA
CDR3 protein: CASSFPIYGRATNEQFF
CDR3 DNA: TGTGCCAGCAGCTTTCCTATTTACGGGAGGGCCACGAATGAGCAGTTCTTC

V gene: TRBV23-1
D gene: TRBD2
J gene: TRBJ2-7
clone size: NA
CDR3 protein: CASRTSGSFPEQYF
CDR3 DNA: TGCGCCAGCAGAACTAGCGGGAGCTTTCCCGAGCAGTACTTC

V gene: TRBV7-6
D gene: NA
J gene: TRBJ2-2
clone size: NA
CDR3 protein: CASSLGGTGELFF
CDR3 DNA: TGTGCCAGCAGCTTAGGAGGCACCGGGGAGCTGTTTTTT

V gene: TRBV19
D gene: NA
J gene: TRBJ2-3
clone size: NA
CDR3 protein: CASSRAQGDTQYF
CDR3 DNA: TGTGCCAGTAGTCGTGCACAGGGAGATACGCAGTATTTT

V gene: TRBV27
D gene: NA
J gene: TRBJ1-6
clone size: once
CDR3 protein: CASSLLAGPGRSSPLHF
CDR3 DNA: TGTGCCAGCAGTTTATTGGCTGGGCCCGGGAGGAGCTCACCCCTCCACTTT

V gene: TRBV13
D gene: NA
J gene: TRBJ2-5
clone size: NA
CDR3 protein: CASSLAPWRPETQYF
CDR3 DNA: TGTGCCAGCAGCTTAGCCCCCTGGAGGCCCGAGACCCAGTACTTC

V gene: TRBV7-8
D gene: TRBD1
J gene: TRBJ1-3
clone size: NA
CDR3 protein: CASSSGQGKGNTIYF
CDR3 DNA: TGTGCCAGCAGCTCCGGACAGGGAAAAGGAAACACCATATATTTT

V gene: TRBV29-1
D gene: NA
J gene: TRBJ1-2
clone size: NA
CDR3 protein: CSVLLGLYGYTF
CDR3 DNA: TGCAGCGTCCTCCTGGGCTTGTATGGCTACACCTTC

V gene: TRBV7-2
D gene: TRBD1
J gene: TRBJ1-2
clone size: NA
CDR3 protein: CASSLGQGEYGYTF
CDR3 DNA: TGTGCCAGCAGCTTAGGACAGGGAGAGTATGGCTACACCTTC

V gene: TRBV10-3
D gene: TRBD2
J gene: TRBJ2-7
clone size: few
CDR3 protein: CAIRTSGGFSGYEQYF
CDR3 DNA: TGTGCCATCAGGACTAGCGGGGGGTTTTCCGGCTACGAGCAGTACTTC

V gene: TRBV7-9
D gene: TRBD2
J gene: TRBJ2-7
clone size: NA
CDR3 protein: CASSPREGSSYEQYF
CDR3 DNA: TGTGCCAGCAGCCCCAGGGAGGGAAGCTCCTACGAGCAGTACTTC

V gene: TRBV4-1
D gene: NA
J gene: TRBJ1-2
clone size: NA
CDR3 protein: CASSQETGYYGYTF
CDR3 DNA: TGCGCCAGCAGCCAAGAAACAGGTTACTATGGCTACACCTTC

V gene: TRBV2
D gene: TRBD1
J gene: TRBJ2-7
clone size: NA
CDR3 protein: CASSDYVGQGAKYEQYF
CDR3 DNA: TGTGCCAGCAGTGACTACGTTGGACAGGGGGCGAAGTACGAGCAGTACTTC

V gene: TRBV19
D gene: TRBD1
J gene: TRBJ2-7
clone size: NA
CDR3 protein: CASSIRDRGTYEQYF
CDR3 DNA: TGTGCCAGTAGTATAAGGGACAGGGGGACCTACGAGCAGTACTTC

V gene: TRBV15
D gene: NA
J gene: TRBJ2-4
clone size: NA
CDR3 protein: CATSRDRHAMLF
CDR3 DNA: TGTGCCACCAGCAGAGACAGGCACGCTATGCTCTTC

V gene: TRBV7-8
D gene: TRBD1
J gene: TRBJ1-1
clone size: NA
CDR3 protein: CASSFGTGGGNTEAFF
CDR3 DNA: TGTGCCAGCAGCTTTGGGACAGGGGGAGGAAACACTGAAGCTTTCTTT

V gene: TRBV4-2
D gene: TRBD1
J gene: TRBJ1-6
clone size: NA
CDR3 protein: CASSRGPGGDSPLHF
CDR3 DNA: TGTGCCAGCAGCCGGGGTCCAGGGGGCGATTCACCCCTCCACTTT

V gene: TRBV4-2
D gene: NA
J gene: TRBJ1-6
clone size: NA
CDR3 protein: CASSQDHTENSPLHF
CDR3 DNA: TGTGCCAGCAGCCAAGACCACACAGAGAATTCACCCCTCCACTTT

V gene: TRBV11-2
D gene: NA
J gene: TRBJ1-1
clone size: NA
CDR3 protein: CASSLGTSGAEAFF
CDR3 DNA: TGTGCCAGCAGCTTAGGGACTTCAGGGGCTGAAGCTTTCTTT

V gene: TRBV21-1
D gene: NA
J gene: TRBJ2-3
clone size: NA
CDR3 protein: CASSEGCSAVLGCDTQYF
CDR3 DNA: TGTGCCAGCAGCGAGGGTTGTTCAGCCGTTCTGGGGTGTGATACGCAGTATTTT

V gene: TRBV11-2
D gene: TRBD2
J gene: TRBJ2-1
clone size: NA
CDR3 protein: CASSIAGGVFGEQFF
CDR3 DNA: TGTGCCAGCAGCATAGCGGGAGGAGTTTTCGGTGAGCAGTTCTTC

V gene: TRBV30
D gene: NA
J gene: TRBJ2-1
clone size: NA
CDR3 protein: CAWSVKALRGLPSYNEQFF
CDR3 DNA: TGTGCCTGGAGTGTAAAAGCCCTAAGGGGCCTTCCCTCCTACAATGAGCAGTTCTTC